This T cell receptor beta chain is from a study of human T cells and chemical hapten exposure. For the study at large: On the upper back, patch tests were applied with 0.01% DPC and read at 6 days. General study findings and limits: Sensitizing to DPC left TCRs with a frequency above 1 in 1000 unaltered.

TCRdb re-analysed the RACE reads in MiXCR, keeping a single row per CDR3 protein. The sample includes fewer than 300,000 distinct CDR3 sequences, approximately 8.4% of them seen just once. Trimming removed 1 base at V and 0 bases at J, with 4 bases between. Germline V gene data show CDR1 as SGHNT and CDR2 as YYREEE (reference sequence). The CDR3 contains 13 residues. This clonotype appeared a few times. As yet, its antigen is unknown. Documented time point: pre-sensitization, week 0. Treatment in this sample: therapeutic diphenylcyclopropenone sensitization with weekly scalp DPC. The donor pool consisted of alopecia patients aged 18 to 70 years, considered suitable for DPC. It was unfractionated whole blood from which total RNA was extracted.

The J gene is TRBJ1-1, the V gene TRBV5-4; D is unresolved. This specimen consisted of whole blood, obtained in connection with sensitization to the hapten diphenylcyclopropenone (DPC). The TCR sequence derives from a woman aged 40 to 55 with alopecia areata. Some clones in this sample may be carry-over from other donors' samples. CDR3 bases: TGTGCCAGCAGCTTGACCATGAACACTGAAGCTTTCTTT. The encoded protein is CASSLTMNTEAFF.